The sequence of this TCR beta chain was determined in a study of T cell changes during pregnancy in multiple sclerosis (dated by TCRdb to about 2019). Notes on the research overall: Changes in the T cell repertoire over the course of pregnancy were examined in this study in women with multiple sclerosis.

For this chain, trimming is 6 bases at the V end and 6 bases at the J end, and the number of junction bases without a gene match is 6. CDR1 and CDR2 are read off the germline V gene as MDHEN and SYDVKM. The CDR3 contains 15 residues, cysteine and phenylalanine counted. CDR3 DNA is the only sequence kept; it has 45 bases, read in frame from the first base. The library came from the immunoSEQ multiplex PCR assay. TCRdb took over this immuneACCESS table, retaining in-frame rearrangements with V and J assigned. Such tables are incomplete; in checked studies, under half of the missing clones stem from an unresolved V gene, and the remainder is unexplained. The sample includes approximately 69,000 clones, with more than 90% observed a single time. 2.1% of the sample goes to the ten largest clones. Turning to this clone: What this receptor recognizes is not known. One base away there is no much larger clone; base qualities are not given.

The receptor's source is a female donor in good health, enrolled as a control in a pregnancy study. The sequenced sample was peripheral blood, obtained in the second trimester of pregnancy. The rearrangement joined TRBV28 to TRBJ1-5, with 12 bases aligning to TRBD1. The base sequence is TGTGCCAGCAGCCCCCGGGACAGGGGGCTTCAGCCCCAGCATTTT. This gives the protein CASSPRDRGLQPQHF.